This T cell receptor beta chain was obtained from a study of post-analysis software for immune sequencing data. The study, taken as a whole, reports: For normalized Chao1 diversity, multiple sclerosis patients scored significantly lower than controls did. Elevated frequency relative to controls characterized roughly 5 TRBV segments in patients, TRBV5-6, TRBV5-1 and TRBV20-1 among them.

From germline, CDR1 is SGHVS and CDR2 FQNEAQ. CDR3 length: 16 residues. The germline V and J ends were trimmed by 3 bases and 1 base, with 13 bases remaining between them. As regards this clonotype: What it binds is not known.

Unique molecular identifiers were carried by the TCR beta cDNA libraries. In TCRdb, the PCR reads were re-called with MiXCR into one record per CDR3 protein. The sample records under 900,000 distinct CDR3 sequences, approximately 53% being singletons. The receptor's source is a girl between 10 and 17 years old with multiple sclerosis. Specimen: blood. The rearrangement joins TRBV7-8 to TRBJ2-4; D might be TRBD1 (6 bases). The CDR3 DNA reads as TGTGCCAGCAGCTTTCGCTTGACAGGCGCCAAAAACATTCAGTACTTC. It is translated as CASSFRLTGAKNIQYF.